The 13 T cell receptor beta chains below come from one sample, sequenced in a study of blood T cell repertoires in COVID-19. Sequenced by immunoSEQ multiplex PCR; TCRdb stores in-frame clones only, minus some. This sample has around 160,000 clones, with around 80% found just once. The sample taken for sequencing was peripheral blood. The origin of the receptors is a human donor in a cohort sampled during active COVID-19.

CDR3 loop: CASSPEGANVLTF. DNA of the CDR3: TGTGCCAGCAGTCCCGAGGGGGCCAACGTCCTGACTTTC. This chain connects TRBV6-5 to TRBJ2-6; D gene unclear. CDR1 is MNHEY, CDR2 SVGAGI, per germline. V dropped 5 bases and J dropped 4 bases, with 6 bases sitting between them. The CDR3 contains 13 residues.

The J gene is TRBJ2-3, the V gene TRBV28; D is possibly TRBD2 (6 bases). The CDR3 runs 16 residues. Looked up from germline, CDR1 is MDHEN and CDR2 is SYDVKM. Trimming pared 3 bases from V and 7 bases from J, leaving 20 bases between. The CDR3 spells CASSFRRSAGRNTQYF. For the CDR3, the DNA is TGTGCCAGCAGTTTTCGGCGGTCGGCAGGGAGGAATACGCAGTATTTT.

This clone appeared once. The chain couples TRBV10-3 to TRBJ1-2, with 8 nucleotides matching TRBD1. The V gene end was trimmed by 4 bases and the J gene end by 2 bases; junction bases not matched to a gene: 6. CDR3 length equals 15 residues. Germline CDR1 reads ENHRY; CDR2 reads SYGVKD. CDR3 loop: CAISAGQGSNYGYTF. In DNA form, the CDR3 reads TGTGCCATCAGTGCAGGACAGGGATCCAACTATGGCTACACCTTC.

V and J are TRBV7-8 and TRBJ1-5, with 7 bases matching TRBD1. With V trimmed by 5 bases and J by 2 bases, 6 bases remained unmatched. CDR1 is SGHVS, CDR2 FQNEAQ, per germline. This CDR3 is 15 amino acids long. The CDR3 spells CASSATTGGNQPQHF. For the CDR3, the DNA is TGTGCCAGCAGCGCCACTACAGGGGGCAATCAGCCCCAGCATTTT.

This chain connects TRBV9 to TRBJ2-5, with D possibly being TRBD2 (5 bases). The germline V gene encodes CDR1 SGDLS and CDR2 YYNGEE. The germline V and J ends were trimmed by 3 bases and 2 bases, with 14 bases remaining between them. There are 15 residues in the CDR3. CDR3 in amino acids: CASSASPGEQETQYF. In DNA, the CDR3 is TGTGCCAGCAGCGCCTCTCCCGGGGAACAAGAGACCCAGTACTTC. Full variable domain (rest looked up from reference TRBV9 and TRBJ2-5): DSGVTQTPKHLITATGQRVTLRCSPRSGDLSVYWYQQSLDQGLQFLIQYYNGEERAKGNILERFSAQQFPDLHSELNLSSLELGDSALYFCASSASPGEQETQYFGPGTRLLVL.

The V and J genes are TRBV9 and TRBJ1-4; maybe TRBD1 (5 bases). This CDR3 is 14 amino acids long. Germline loops: CDR1 SGDLS, CDR2 YYNGEE. V lost 0 bases and J 7 bases, leaving 10 bases between the germline ends. The CDR3 DNA reads as TGTGCCAGCAGCGTAGGACAGAAAGGTGAAAAACTGTTTTTT. Translated, it gives CASSVGQKGEKLFF.

The chain couples TRBV27 to TRBJ1-1, with D maybe TRBD1 (6 bases). V lost 3 bases, J lost 0 bases, and 11 bases lay in between. Germline-derived CDR1 and CDR2 are MNHEY and SMNVEV (reference sequence). The CDR3 spans 15 residues. This chain's CDR3 is CASSLGRGLNTEAFF. Written as DNA, the CDR3 is TGTGCCAGCAGTTTGGGCAGGGGCCTGAACACTGAAGCTTTCTTT.

The chain is built from TRBV3-1 (or the pseudogene TRBV3-2) and TRBJ2-1; D gene uncertain. This CDR3 is 12 amino acids long. The V and J ends lost 1 base and 6 bases respectively, with 4 bases between them. Per germline, CDR1 LGHDT and CDR2 YNNKEL (reference sequence). The CDR3: CASSQAGNEQFF. The CDR3, as DNA: TGTGCCAGCAGCCAAGCGGGCAATGAGCAGTTCTTC.

The chain couples TRBV2 to TRBJ1-1, with 7 bases fitting TRBD1. Germline V gene sequence: CDR1 SNHLY, CDR2 FYNNEI. This CDR3 contains 14 residues. Trimming cost V 6 bases and J 1 base; bases outside gene matches: 5. CDR3 sequence reads: CASSRTGQNTEAFF. In DNA form, the CDR3 reads TGTGCCAGCAGCCGGACAGGCCAGAACACTGAAGCTTTCTTT.

About this clone: One end of the junction is discordant with germline, which a read error may explain. The V and J genes are TRBV5-1 and TRBJ1-4; no definite D call. The V gene's germline CDR1 is SGHRS and CDR2 YFSETQ. This CDR3 region has 13 residues. DNA of the CDR3: TGCGCCAGCAGCGCAGGAGGACCTGAAGAACTGTTTTTT. This sequence encodes CASSAGGPEELFF.

V is TRBV4-3 and J is TRBJ1-2, with D possibly being TRBD1 (5 bases). This CDR3 spans 12 amino acids. Germline-derived CDR1 and CDR2 are LGHNA and YSLEER. V was cut by 5 bases and J by 7 bases, with 11 bases left in between. The CDR3 loop reads CASSRGGGGYTF. The CDR3 DNA reads as TGCGCCAGCAGCAGGGGAGGAGGTGGCTACACCTTC.

V and J are TRBV5-1 and TRBJ2-1; 11 bases are a match to TRBD1. Trimming removed 3 bases from V and 3 bases from J; junction bases left unmatched: 11. The germline V gene encodes CDR1 SGHRS and CDR2 YFSETQ. CDR3 length equals 18 residues. The CDR3 reads CASSSGTGGFTVYNEQFF. The CDR3 nucleotides are TGCGCCAGCAGCTCCGGGACAGGGGGATTTACAGTCTACAATGAGCAGTTCTTC.

This clone was counted once. This chain connects TRBV7-2 to TRBJ1-1; 7 bases map to TRBD1. The germline gives CDR1 SGHTA, CDR2 FQGNSA. This CDR3 comprises 14 residues. With V trimmed by 5 bases and J by 1 base, 4 bases remained unmatched. Here the CDR3 reads CASSLSGGNTEAFF. In nucleotides, the CDR3 is TGTGCCAGCAGCCTCTCAGGGGGGAACACTGAAGCTTTCTTT.